This T cell receptor (beta chain) derives from a study of blood T cell repertoires in COVID-19. Study at large: Specimens from acute and convalescent COVID-19 originated in the United States, Italy and Spain. Sample material is recorded as cDNA or gDNA derived from T cells, B-cell-depleted T cells, or PBMCs.

CDR1 is LNHDA and CDR2 is SQIVND in the germline V gene (reference sequence). This CDR3 is 13 amino acids long. The V end was cut by 6 bases, the J end by 7 bases, with 13 bases between. Authors' processing steps: How many nucleated cells were present was estimated from reference gene primer amplification. Clones were sequenced by immunoSEQ multiplex PCR, and TCRdb holds only the in-frame ones, with some missing. V and J calls and clone size are those listed in that table; D and trimming were worked out from the DNA. The top ten hold about 12% of the sample, which has hundreds of thousands of clones, roughly nine tenths seen once.

Specimen: peripheral blood. The rearrangement joins TRBV19 to TRBJ2-1, with D maybe TRBD2 (6 bases). This clonotype was sampled from a woman under 30 who had recovered from COVID-19. The CDR3 sequence: CASRPPGSNEQFF. The CDR3 nucleotides are TGTGCCAGTAGGCCCCCCGGGAGTAATGAGCAGTTCTTC.